This is a list of T cell receptor beta chains from one sample in a study of T cells in Graves' hyperthyroidism and ophthalmopathy. In TCRdb, the multiplex PCR reads were re-called with MiXCR into one record per CDR3 protein. This table holds roughly 200,000 distinct CDR3 sequences, around 19% found once. Sequencing was performed on blood. The source of these receptors is a man aged 35 to 55 with Graves' hyperthyroidism. Both conserved end residues are part of each CDR3.

V gene	J gene	CDR3 protein
TRBV5-1	TRBJ2-1	CASSLGEYNEQFF
TRBV18	TRBJ2-7	CASHRAPAWEQYF
TRBV28	TRBJ1-3	CASTPDGGSGNTIYF
TRBV20-1	TRBJ1-3	CSARNREFGYSGNTIYF
TRBV7-2	TRBJ2-1	CASSLDVGTGWDYNEQFF
TRBV28	TRBJ2-1	CASSWVRGKNEQFF
TRBV7-3	TRBJ2-5	CASSLICQETQYF
TRBV4-3	TRBJ2-3	CASSQEWRGNTQYF
TRBV20-1	TRBJ2-7	CSANQAPDFLGYEQYF
TRBV28	TRBJ1-1	CASSPSKNTEAFF
TRBV4-1	TRBJ1-6	CASSQEEGSSYNSPLHF
TRBV6-2/TRBV6-3	TRBJ2-2	CASSYIARASGELFF
TRBV11-1	TRBJ2-7	CASSFGTNTYEQYF
TRBV6-2/TRBV6-3	TRBJ1-2	CASSYSPGVPRYGYTF
TRBV27	TRBJ2-1	CASSGETDSSYNEQFF
TRBV9	TRBJ1-2	CASSMEGSYGYTF
TRBV30	TRBJ2-3	CAWSSGAGDMQYF
TRBV9	TRBJ2-1	CASSAPGSGGSYNEQFF
TRBV4-3	TRBJ2-7	CASSQDGGSSYEQYF
TRBV2	TRBJ1-1	CAGQAGALNEAFF
TRBV20-1	TRBJ2-2	CSARDWARQNTGELFF
TRBV28	TRBJ1-4	CASSFSTVNEKLFF
TRBV19	TRBJ2-1	CASSFGTGGGNEQFF
TRBV20-1	TRBJ2-7	CSASDLPGQFYEQYF
TRBV6-1	TRBJ1-5	CASSEEDSDNQPQHF
TRBV7-3	TRBJ2-1	CASSFRTNREQFF
TRBV9	TRBJ2-3	CASSTQTSGSGDTQYF
TRBV19	TRBJ1-2	CASRDGPAGADYGYTF
TRBV20-1	TRBJ1-5	CSVIPGQGINQPQHF
TRBV4-1	TRBJ2-1	CASSQAGGATGEQFF
TRBV2	TRBJ2-2	CASSPSGTGNTGELFF
TRBV29-1	TRBJ2-7	CSVARDTDYEQYF
TRBV11-2	TRBJ2-2	CASSLWLGAATGELFF
TRBV29-1	TRBJ1-1	CSVVSTTGSEAFF
TRBV7-2	TRBJ2-7	CASSSPREGTYEQYF
TRBV5-1	TRBJ2-2	CASSVPSRTVGELFF
TRBV28	TRBJ2-7	CASTRGDEQYF
TRBV10-2	TRBJ2-2	CASSLGRGAAGELFF
TRBV28	TRBJ1-1	CASRKGPGQPSTEAFF
TRBV6-2/TRBV6-3	TRBJ2-3	CASSLGLLDTQYF
TRBV6-2/TRBV6-3	TRBJ2-4	CASSSTSIAKNIQYF
TRBV5-6	TRBJ1-6	CASSLGWRTASPLHF
TRBV5-8	TRBJ2-5	CASRWGGADQETQYF
TRBV12-3/TRBV12-4	TRBJ2-1	CASSLFRNEQFF
TRBV20-1	TRBJ1-5	CSASQGPYQPQHF
TRBV9	TRBJ1-2	CASYEGITTGPLPDGYTF
TRBV6-1	TRBJ2-7	CASSEPYEQYF
TRBV2	TRBJ2-5	CASSRDRSGETQYF
TRBV6-2/TRBV6-3	TRBJ2-1	CASSYPTGTSGVGEQFF
TRBV5-6	TRBJ2-3	CASSRVWTGPGTDTQYF
TRBV6-1	TRBJ1-6	CASSGLEGTVNSPLHF
TRBV28	TRBJ1-2	CASNSYGRGDGYGYTF
TRBV18	TRBJ2-2	CASSYTGGNTGELFF
TRBV5-1	TRBJ2-5	CASSAQGAEGETQYF
TRBV5-1	TRBJ1-2	CASRTSDYGYTF
TRBV6-5	TRBJ2-1	CASSSTAGSYNEQFF
TRBV27	TRBJ2-3	CASSSGPEPVSPDTQYF